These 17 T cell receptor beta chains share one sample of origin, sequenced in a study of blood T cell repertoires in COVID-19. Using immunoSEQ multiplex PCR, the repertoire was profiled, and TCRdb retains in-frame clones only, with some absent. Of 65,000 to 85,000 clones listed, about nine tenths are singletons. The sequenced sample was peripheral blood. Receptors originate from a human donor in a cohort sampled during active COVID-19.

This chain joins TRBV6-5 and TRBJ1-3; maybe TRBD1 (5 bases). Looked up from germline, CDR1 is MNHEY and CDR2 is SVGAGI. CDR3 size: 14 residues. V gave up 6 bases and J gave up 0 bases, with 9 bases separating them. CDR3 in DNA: TGTGCCAGCAGGCTCGACAGCTCTGGAAACACCATATATTTT. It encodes CASRLDSSGNTIYF.

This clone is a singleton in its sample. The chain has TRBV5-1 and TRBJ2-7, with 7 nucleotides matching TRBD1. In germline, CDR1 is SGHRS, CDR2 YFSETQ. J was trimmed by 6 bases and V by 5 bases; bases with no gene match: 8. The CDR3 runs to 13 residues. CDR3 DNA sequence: TGCGCCAGCAGAAACGACAGGGTAGGCGAGCAGTACTTC. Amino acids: CASRNDRVGEQYF.

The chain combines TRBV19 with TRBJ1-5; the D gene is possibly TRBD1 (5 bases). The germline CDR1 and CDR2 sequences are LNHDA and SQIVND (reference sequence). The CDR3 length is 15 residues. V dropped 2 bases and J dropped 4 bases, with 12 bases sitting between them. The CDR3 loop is CASSIRGQLNQPQHF. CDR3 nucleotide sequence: TGTGCCAGTAGTATAAGGGGCCAGCTGAATCAGCCCCAGCATTTT.

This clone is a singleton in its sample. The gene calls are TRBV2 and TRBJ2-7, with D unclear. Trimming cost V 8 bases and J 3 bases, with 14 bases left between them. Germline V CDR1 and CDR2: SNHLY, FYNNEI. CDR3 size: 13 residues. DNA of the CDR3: TGTGCCAGCTATACAGCTTTGGGCTACGAGCAGTACTTC. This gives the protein CASYTALGYEQYF.

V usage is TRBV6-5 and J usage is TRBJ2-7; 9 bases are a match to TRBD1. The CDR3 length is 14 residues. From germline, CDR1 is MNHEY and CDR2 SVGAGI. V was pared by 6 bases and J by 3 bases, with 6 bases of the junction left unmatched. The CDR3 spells CASSRDRAVYEQYF. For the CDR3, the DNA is TGTGCCAGCAGCCGGGACAGGGCGGTCTACGAGCAGTACTTC.

CDR3 amino acids: CSVLQGATNEKLFF. DNA of the CDR3: TGCAGCGTTCTCCAGGGGGCGACTAATGAAAAACTGTTTTTT. The genes are TRBV29-1 and TRBJ1-4; the match to TRBD1 covers 8 bases. J gave up 2 bases and V 5 bases, and 4 bases lay outside the gene matches. In germline, CDR1 is SQVTM, CDR2 ANQGSEA. This CDR3 has 14 amino acids.

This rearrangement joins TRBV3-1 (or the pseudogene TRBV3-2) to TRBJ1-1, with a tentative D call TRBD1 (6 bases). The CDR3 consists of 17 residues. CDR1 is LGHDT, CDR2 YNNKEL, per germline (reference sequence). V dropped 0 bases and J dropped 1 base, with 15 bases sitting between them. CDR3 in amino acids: CASSQDWTVAENTEAFF. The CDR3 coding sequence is TGTGCCAGCAGCCAAGACTGGACAGTGGCCGAGAACACTGAAGCTTTCTTT.

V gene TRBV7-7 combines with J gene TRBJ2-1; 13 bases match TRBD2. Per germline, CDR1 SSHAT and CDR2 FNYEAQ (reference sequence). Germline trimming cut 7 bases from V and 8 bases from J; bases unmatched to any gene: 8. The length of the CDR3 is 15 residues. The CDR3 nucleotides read TGTGCCAGCACCTCAGGACTAGCGGGGGTCGATGAGCAGTTCTTC. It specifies CASTSGLAGVDEQFF.

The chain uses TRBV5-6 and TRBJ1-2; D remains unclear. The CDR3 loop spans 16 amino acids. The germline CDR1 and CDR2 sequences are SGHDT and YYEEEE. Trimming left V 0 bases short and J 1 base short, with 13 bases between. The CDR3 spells CASSLGGGIYNYGYTF. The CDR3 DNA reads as TGTGCCAGCAGCTTGGGCGGAGGGATCTATAACTATGGCTACACCTTC. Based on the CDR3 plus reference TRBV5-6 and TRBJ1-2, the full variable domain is DAGVTQSPTHLIKTRGQQVTLRCSPKSGHDTVSWYQQALGQGPQFIFQYYEEEERQRGNFPDRFSGHQFPNYSSELNVNALLLGDSALYLCASSLGGGIYNYGYTFGSGTRLTVV.

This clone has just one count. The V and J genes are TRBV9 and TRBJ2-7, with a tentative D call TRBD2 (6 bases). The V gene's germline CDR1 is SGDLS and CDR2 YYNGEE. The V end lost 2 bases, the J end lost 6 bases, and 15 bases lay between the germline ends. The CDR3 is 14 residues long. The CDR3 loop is CASSVGPQGGEQYF. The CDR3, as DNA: TGTGCCAGCAGCGTCGGACCTCAGGGAGGCGAGCAGTACTTC. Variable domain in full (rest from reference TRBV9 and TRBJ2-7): DSGVTQTPKHLITATGQRVTLRCSPRSGDLSVYWYQQSLDQGLQFLIQYYNGEERAKGNILERFSAQQFPDLHSELNLSSLELGDSALYFCASSVGPQGGEQYFGPGTRLTVT.

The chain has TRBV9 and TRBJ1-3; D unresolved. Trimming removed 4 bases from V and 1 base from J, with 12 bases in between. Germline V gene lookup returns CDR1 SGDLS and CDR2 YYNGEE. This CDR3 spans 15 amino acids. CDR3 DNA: TGTGCCAGCAGCACAGATTCGGCTTCTGGAAACACCATATATTTT. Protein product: CASSTDSASGNTIYF.

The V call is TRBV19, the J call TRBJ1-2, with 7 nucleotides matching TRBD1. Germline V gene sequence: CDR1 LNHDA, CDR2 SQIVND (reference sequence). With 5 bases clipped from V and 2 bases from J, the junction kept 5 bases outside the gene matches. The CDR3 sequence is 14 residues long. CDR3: CASSSGQSNYGYTF. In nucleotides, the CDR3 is TGTGCCAGTAGTTCGGGACAGTCGAACTATGGCTACACCTTC.

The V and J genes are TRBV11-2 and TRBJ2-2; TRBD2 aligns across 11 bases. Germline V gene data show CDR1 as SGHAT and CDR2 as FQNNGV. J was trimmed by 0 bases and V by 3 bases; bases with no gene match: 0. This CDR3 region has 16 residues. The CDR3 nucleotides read TGTGCCAGCAGCTTTAGCGGGGGGGCGAACACCGGGGAGCTGTTTTTT. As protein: CASSFSGGANTGELFF.

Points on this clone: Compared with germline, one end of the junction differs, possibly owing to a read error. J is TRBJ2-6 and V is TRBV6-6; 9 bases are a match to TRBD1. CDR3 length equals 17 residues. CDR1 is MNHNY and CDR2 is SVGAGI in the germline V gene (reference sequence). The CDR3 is CASSRDRAPSGTNVLTF. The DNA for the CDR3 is TGTGCCAGCAGTCGGGACAGGGCCCCCTCTGGGACCAACGTCCTGACTTTC.

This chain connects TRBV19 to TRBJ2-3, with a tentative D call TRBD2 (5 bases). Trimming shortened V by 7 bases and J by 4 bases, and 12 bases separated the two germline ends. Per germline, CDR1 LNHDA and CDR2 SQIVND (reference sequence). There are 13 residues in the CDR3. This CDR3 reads CASKEGSADTQYF. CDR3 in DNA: TGTGCCAGTAAAGAGGGATCAGCAGATACGCAGTATTTT.

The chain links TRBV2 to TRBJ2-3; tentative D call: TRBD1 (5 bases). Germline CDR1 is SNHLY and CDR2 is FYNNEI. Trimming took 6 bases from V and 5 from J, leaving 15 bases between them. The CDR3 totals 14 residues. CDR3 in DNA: TGTGCCAGCAGAGAGTGGAGCCAGGGAGATACGCAGTATTTT. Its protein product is CASREWSQGDTQYF.

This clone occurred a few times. The CDR3 reads CASSADRGGNTIYF. The CDR3 DNA sequence: TGTGCCAGCAGTGCCGACAGGGGTGGAAACACCATATATTTT. This chain joins TRBV28 and TRBJ1-3; 8 bases are a match to TRBD1. V lost 5 bases, J lost 3 bases, and 3 bases stayed unmatched. Looked up from germline, CDR1 is MDHEN and CDR2 is SYDVKM. The CDR3 runs 14 residues.